Listed below are T cell receptor beta chains from one sample, sequenced in a study of cytotoxic CD8 clonotypes in ibrutinib-treated CLL. Sequencing used immunoSEQ multiplex PCR; TCRdb keeps in-frame clones, though not all of them. The table lists a few hundred thousand clones, roughly 80% of them singletons. Source: PBMCs, taken before ibrutinib treatment. Receptor source: a human donor with chronic lymphocytic leukemia. Each CDR3 is given with its conserved first and last residue. A D gene is named only where the DNA matches it firmly.

>TRBV7-6|TRBD2|TRBJ2-3
CASSFNSGLAGNTQYF
>TRBV2|TRBD2|TRBJ2-3
CASSVLAAGADTQYF
>TRBV6-6|-|TRBJ2-5
CASRTSRAQYF
>TRBV9|TRBD1|TRBJ2-5
CASSTTGQGVETQYF
>TRBV18|-|TRBJ2-5
CASSREGLPTGETQYF
>TRBV5-1|-|TRBJ2-1
CASSLLDNEQFF
>TRBV13|TRBD1|TRBJ2-7
CASSLTGGAAYEQYF
>TRBV7-8|-|TRBJ2-2
CASSLVGGSNGELFF
>TRBV20-1|-|TRBJ2-5
CSARGETQYF
>TRBV27|TRBD1|TRBJ2-5
CASSLLRGYQETQYF
>TRBV10-3|-|TRBJ2-3
CAISESAGEDTQYF
>TRBV9|-|TRBJ2-1
CASSVEVFSNEQFF
>TRBV4-2|-|TRBJ1-5
CASSQGDFSSNQPQHF
>TRBV2|-|TRBJ1-1
CASSQGPMNTEAFF
>TRBV30|-|TRBJ2-4
CAWSADSQNIQYF